The next 15 T cell receptor beta chains were all read from a single sample in a study of CD8 T cells in ankylosing spondylitis. TCRdb reprocessed the 5' RACE reads via MiXCR and lists one record per CDR3 protein. Here the sample spans about 340,000 distinct CDR3 sequences, roughly 22% being singletons. Specimen: blood, either unsorted or a sorted T cell fraction (not recorded which). These receptors were collected from a male donor with ankylosing spondylitis or in good health (not recorded which).

This clonotype was observed a handful of times. The rearrangement joins TRBV12-3 or TRBV12-4 to TRBJ2-3, with D possibly being TRBD2 (6 bases). V shed 5 bases and J shed 11 bases, with 26 bases lying between them. The CDR3 totals 16 residues. The CDR3 bases are TGTGCCAGCAGTGGGACTGACTCACATAACCTATATATGCAGTATTTT. Translated, it gives CASSGTDSHNLYMQYF.

This clonotype came up a few times. The CDR3 nucleotides are TGTGCCAGCAGTTTAATTGGGAGGGACGAGCAGTACTTC. It yields the protein CASSLIGRDEQYF. The chain uses TRBV12-3 or TRBV12-4 and TRBJ2-7; 7 bases map to TRBD2. J lost 5 bases, V lost 2 bases, and 3 bases had no gene match. The CDR3 sequence is 13 residues long.

The table lists this clonotype with a few counts. This chain links TRBV7-2 with TRBJ2-7; no clear D. The CDR3 has 16 residues. In germline, CDR1 is SGHTA, CDR2 FQGNSA. Between the trimmed V and J ends, which lost 5 bases and 0 bases, there was a span of 17 bases. The CDR3 here is CASSDTVARLSYEQYF. CDR3 nucleotides: TGTGCCAGCAGCGATACGGTGGCGAGGCTCTCCTACGAGCAGTACTTC.

In this sample, this clonotype turned up a few times. The CDR3 loop is CASSRTPRAGGTDTQYF. The CDR3 coding sequence is TGTGCCAGCAGTCGCACCCCCAGGGCGGGGGGGACAGATACGCAGTATTTT. The chain combines TRBV12-3 or TRBV12-4 with TRBJ2-3, with 9 nucleotides matching TRBD2. This CDR3 has 17 amino acids. V lost 5 bases, J lost 3 bases, and 12 bases stayed unmatched.

CDR3: CASSIVNTEAFF. The CDR3, as DNA: TGTGCCAGCAGTATTGTAAACACTGAAGCTTTCTTT. The chain combines TRBV12-3 or TRBV12-4 with TRBJ1-1; no definite D call. The V end was cut by 5 bases, the J end by 2 bases, with 6 bases between. The CDR3 runs to 12 residues.

The rearrangement links TRBV20-1 to TRBJ2-7; no firm D call. V was pared by 5 bases and J by 0 bases, with 14 bases between. CDR1 and CDR2 (germline): DFQATT, SNEGSKA (reference sequence). This CDR3 contains 14 residues. CDR3 residues: CSAPLRATSYEQYF. CDR3 coding DNA: TGCAGTGCTCCCCTACGGGCGACCTCCTACGAGCAGTACTTC.

This clonotype was seen more than once but under ten times. The chain is built from TRBV11-1 and TRBJ2-5; perhaps TRBD2 as D (5 bases). The CDR3 extends over 14 amino acids. Per germline, CDR1 SGHAT and CDR2 FQDESV (reference sequence). Deletions cut 4 bases from V and 2 bases from J, with 11 bases between. CDR3 in DNA: TGTGCCAGCAGCTCTCCGGGGAGACAAGAGACCCAGTACTTC. This sequence encodes CASSSPGRQETQYF. Drawing the rest from reference TRBV11-1 and TRBJ2-5, the complete variable domain is EAEVAQSPRYKITEKSQAVAFWCDPISGHATLYWYRQILGQGPELLVQFQDESVVDDSQLPKDRFSAERLKGVDSTLKIQPAELGDSAMYLCASSSPGRQETQYFGPGTRLLVL.

The sample holds a few counts of this clonotype. The chain carries TRBV29-1 and TRBJ2-5; a weak D match, TRBD1 (5 bases). Trimming shortened V by 1 base and J by 0 bases, and 6 bases separated the two germline ends. Germline V gives CDR1 SQVTM, CDR2 ANQGSEA. The length of the CDR3 is 13 residues. The CDR3, as DNA: TGCAGCGTTGAAGCACAGGACCAAGAGACCCAGTACTTC. Its protein is CSVEAQDQETQYF.

This clonotype showed up just a few times. V is TRBV4-1 and J is TRBJ2-1; 11 positions agree with TRBD2. Germline CDR1 and CDR2: MGHRA and YSYEKL. The CDR3 has 16 residues. Losses at the gene ends were 1 base for V and 8 bases for J; bases not matched to a gene: 7. CDR3 residues: CASSQGASGGIDEQFF. Written as DNA, the CDR3 is TGCGCCAGCAGCCAAGGGGCTAGCGGGGGGATCGATGAGCAGTTCTTC.

This clonotype was observed a handful of times. This chain uses TRBV20-1 with TRBJ1-4; the D is unclear. Per germline, CDR1 DFQATT and CDR2 SNEGSKA (reference sequence). The CDR3 has 13 amino acids. Trimming left V 3 bases short and J 8 bases short, with 13 bases between. The CDR3 DNA reads as TGCAGTGCTAGGGGCGTAGGCGGGGAAAAACTGTTTTTT. Its protein product is CSARGVGGEKLFF.

The chain recombines TRBV28 with TRBJ2-4; D call uncertain. The V gene's germline CDR1 is MDHEN and CDR2 SYDVKM. The CDR3 runs 12 residues. Trimming removed 6 bases at V and 10 bases at J, with 13 bases between. Here the CDR3 DNA reads TGTGCCAGCAGCCCGGAGATTGGTATTCAGTACTTC. Translating gives CASSPEIGIQYF.

This chain links TRBV11-2 with TRBJ2-2; possible D gene TRBD1, 5 bases. CDR3 length: 13 residues. The ends were cut back, 11 bases at V and 3 bases at J, with 13 bases in the middle. The V gene's germline CDR1 is SGHAT and CDR2 FQNNGV. In DNA form, the CDR3 reads TGTGCCCATAAGGGGCCGGACACCGGGGAGCTGTTTTTT. Its protein product is CAHKGPDTGELFF.

The chain is built from TRBV5-6 and TRBJ2-1; D tentatively fits TRBD1 or TRBD2 (5 bases each). V was pared by 0 bases and J by 9 bases, with 10 bases between. The CDR3 extends over 13 amino acids. Germline loops: CDR1 SGHDT, CDR2 YYEEEE. CDR3 sequence (DNA): TGTGCCAGCAGCTTGGTGGGGGTGCGTGAGCAGTTCTTC. Translating it yields CASSLVGVREQFF. The variable domain in full, with the rest retrieved from reference TRBV5-6 and TRBJ2-1, is DAGVTQSPTHLIKTRGQQVTLRCSPKSGHDTVSWYQQALGQGPQFIFQYYEEEERQRGNFPDRFSGHQFPNYSSELNVNALLLGDSALYLCASSLVGVREQFFGPGTRLTVL.

This clonotype appeared a few times. This sequence joins TRBV12-3 or TRBV12-4 and TRBJ2-5; a possible D gene is TRBD1 (6 bases). Trimming removed 2 bases from V and 2 bases from J, with 9 bases in between. The CDR3 covers 14 residues. CDR3 DNA: TGTGCCAGCAGTTTATGGACAGAACAAGAGACCCAGTACTTC. Its protein product is CASSLWTEQETQYF.

This chain links TRBV2 with TRBJ2-2; the D gene is possibly TRBD2 (5 bases). Trimming pared 5 bases from V and 8 bases from J, leaving 24 bases between. Germline CDR1 is SNHLY and CDR2 is FYNNEI. The CDR3 loop spans 17 amino acids. The DNA of the CDR3 is TGTGCCAGCAGTAAAATACTAGGAGTATCTTCCCTGGGGGAGCTGTTTTTT. Protein product: CASSKILGVSSLGELFF.